One sample yielded the 3 T cell receptor beta chains listed below, sequenced in a study of blood T cell repertoires in COVID-19. Here immunoSEQ multiplex PCR was the method, and the copy in TCRdb shows in-frame clones only, minus some. The sample records under 150,000 clones, approximately 90% being singletons. Material for sequencing was peripheral blood. These receptors came from a human donor with active COVID-19. The donor label of this sample is uncertain.

In this sample, this clone turned up once. The chain uses TRBV12-3 or TRBV12-4 and TRBJ1-1; no clear D. The ends were cut back, 4 bases at V and 7 bases at J, with 10 bases in the middle. CDR3 size: 12 residues. DNA for the CDR3: TGTGCCAGCAGTTCTCTTATCCTTGAAGCTTTCTTT. Translation: CASSSLILEAFF.

This rearrangement joins TRBV5-4 to TRBJ2-3; 10 bases agree with TRBD2. The CDR3 is made up of 16 amino acids. J gave up 0 bases and V 1 base, and 2 bases lay outside the gene matches. Germline lookup yields CDR1 SGHNT and CDR2 YYREEE (reference sequence). CDR3 region: CASSLKRGGSTDTQYF. CDR3 DNA sequence: TGTGCCAGCAGCTTGAAGCGGGGGGGTAGCACAGATACGCAGTATTTT.

The J gene is TRBJ2-7, the V gene TRBV19; the match to TRBD2 covers 12 bases. Losses at the gene ends were 4 bases for V and 3 bases for J; bases not matched to a gene: 16. Germline CDR1 LNHDA, CDR2 SQIVND (reference sequence). The CDR3 is 19 residues long. The chain's CDR3 is CASSNPPATSGGIIYEQYF. The CDR3 DNA reads TGTGCCAGTAGTAACCCGCCCGCGACTAGCGGGGGAATCATCTACGAGCAGTACTTC.